These 20 T cell receptor beta chains came from one sample sequenced in a study of low-dose radiotherapy and immunotherapy resistance in tumors. First-strand cDNA used TRAV- and TRBV-specific primers, covering alpha and beta chains. Amplification of TCRs used a constant-region primer and V-primer adapter for 20 PCR cycles. Using its own MiXCR run on the reads, TCRdb lists one record per CDR3 protein. The profile covers more than 70,000 distinct CDR3 sequences, with less than 35% appearing a single time and approximately 12% taken by the ten largest. Time point described: before trial treatment. The sequencing used PBMCs, collected before treatment. The receptor source for this set is a female donor with ovarian cancer.

This clonotype was found many times. This chain connects TRBV9 to TRBJ2-1, with TRBD2 matching over 8 bases. The length of the CDR3 is 16 residues. Trimming took 0 bases from V and 5 from J; bases not matched to a gene: 7. From germline, CDR1 is SGDLS and CDR2 YYNGEE. The DNA of the CDR3 is TGTGCCAGCAGCGTAGGTTTTAGCGGGACCAACAATGAGCAGTTCTTC. It yields the protein CASSVGFSGTNNEQFF.

The sample holds many counts of this clonotype. The rearrangement links TRBV18 to TRBJ2-7; 7 nucleotides line up with TRBD2. The junction had 11 bases not matched to a gene; V was cut back by 2 bases and J by 7 bases. The CDR3 covers 15 residues. CDR1 is KGHSH, CDR2 LQKENI, per germline. The CDR3 sequence is CASSPEASGVMEQYF. The CDR3 DNA reads as TGTGCCAGCTCACCAGAGGCTAGCGGTGTTATGGAGCAGTACTTC.

This clonotype showed up many times. CDR3 coding DNA: TGTGCCAGCAGTTTACGTGGGAGCACAGATACGCAGTATTTT. It yields the protein CASSLRGSTDTQYF. The chain links TRBV6-2 or TRBV6-3 to TRBJ2-3; no clear D gene. Trimming shortened V by 4 bases and J by 0 bases, and 8 bases separated the two germline ends. Germline CDR1 reads MNHEY; CDR2 reads SVGEGT. This CDR3 region has 14 residues.

The chain carries TRBV9 and TRBJ1-5, with TRBD1 as a possible D gene (6 bases). Germline V gives CDR1 SGDLS, CDR2 YYNGEE. The CDR3 is made up of 15 amino acids. V gave up 2 bases and J gave up 2 bases, with 11 bases separating them. CDR3 protein: CASSVPGGGNQPQHF. CDR3 nucleotide sequence: TGTGCCAGCAGCGTCCCCGGGGGCGGCAATCAGCCCCAGCATTTT.

Only one count was recorded for this clonotype. This sequence joins TRBV11-2 and TRBJ2-7; D call uncertain. The V end was cut by 4 bases, the J end by 3 bases, with 10 bases between. The CDR3 runs 13 residues. Germline values: CDR1 SGHAT, CDR2 FQNNGV. The CDR3 sequence: CASSWRSLYEQYF. CDR3 bases: TGTGCCAGCAGCTGGCGCAGCCTCTACGAGCAGTACTTC.

Many counts were recorded for this clonotype. The V call is TRBV11-3, the J call TRBJ1-1; D not resolved. Germline V gene data show CDR1 as SGHNT and CDR2 as YENEEA. Trimming stripped 2 bases from V and 3 bases from J, with 10 bases between. CDR3 length: 14 residues. The CDR3 loop reads CASSLLRFDTEAFF. The CDR3 DNA sequence: TGTGCCAGCAGCTTACTCCGCTTCGACACTGAAGCTTTCTTT.

The V and J genes are TRBV5-6 and TRBJ2-2; 10 bases fit TRBD1. In germline, CDR1 is SGHDT, CDR2 YYEEEE. The V and J ends lost 3 bases and 5 bases, in that order; junction bases with no gene match: 7. The CDR3 length is 16 residues. The CDR3 here is CASSSFDRGPTGELFF. The CDR3 nucleotides are TGTGCCAGCAGCTCCTTTGACAGGGGGCCTACCGGGGAGCTGTTTTTT.

This clonotype was observed a single time. The chain is built from TRBV18 and TRBJ2-3, with D unresolved. The CDR3 runs to 15 residues. Between the trimmed V and J ends, which lost 3 bases and 0 bases, there was a span of 10 bases. Looked up from germline, CDR1 is KGHSH and CDR2 is LQKENI. CDR3 DNA sequence: TGTGCCAGCTCACCCCAAGTTCCTAGCACAGATACGCAGTATTTT. Amino acid sequence: CASSPQVPSTDTQYF. Using reference TRBV18 and TRBJ2-3 for the parts outside the CDR3, the full variable domain is NAGVMQNPRHLVRRRGQEARLRCSPMKGHSHVYWYRQLPEEGLKFMVYLQKENIIDESGMPKERFSAEFPKEGPSILRIQQVVRGDSAAYFCASSPQVPSTDTQYFGPGTRLTVL.

Relative to its sample, this clonotype is medium-sized. The chain uses TRBV5-6 and TRBJ2-1; D is uncertain. V was clipped by 4 bases and J by 10 bases, with 15 bases between them. Germline CDR1 SGHDT, CDR2 YYEEEE. The CDR3 consists of 13 residues. In DNA form, the CDR3 reads TGTGCCAGCAGCGCCGCGCTTCCTGGCGAGCAGTTCTTC. Translating gives CASSAALPGEQFF.

This clonotype was counted ten times or more. The V and J genes are TRBV18 and TRBJ2-1, with 12 bases that match TRBD2. Germline CDR1 and CDR2: KGHSH and LQKENI. The V gene end was trimmed by 5 bases and the J gene end by 6 bases; junction bases not matched to a gene: 5. The CDR3 loop spans 15 amino acids. The chain's CDR3 is CASSKTSGRLNEQFF. The CDR3 nucleotides are TGTGCCAGCTCAAAAACTAGCGGGAGGCTCAATGAGCAGTTCTTC.

This clonotype was counted many times. CDR3 residues: CASSQETGKAFF. Here the CDR3 DNA reads TGTGCCAGCAGCCAAGAAACAGGGAAAGCTTTCTTT. The chain has TRBV3-1 and TRBJ1-1, with a possible D match to TRBD1 (6 bases). The CDR3 length is 12 residues. The V gene lost 0 bases and the J gene lost 9 bases, with 8 bases spanning the gap. Per germline, CDR1 LGHDT and CDR2 YNNKEL (reference sequence).

This clonotype was seen many times. The V and J genes are TRBV29-1 and TRBJ2-3; 8 bases are shared with TRBD1. From germline, CDR1 is SQVTM and CDR2 ANQGSEA. Trimming took 1 base from V and 2 from J; bases not matched to a gene: 5. This CDR3 spans 15 amino acids. The CDR3 is CSVEASGGLTDTQYF. CDR3 sequence (DNA): TGCAGCGTTGAAGCATCAGGGGGCCTCACAGATACGCAGTATTTT.

This clonotype was seen ten or more times. The chain has TRBV7-3 and TRBJ1-1; the match to TRBD1 covers 9 bases. Germline loops: CDR1 SGHTA, CDR2 FQGTGA. The trim removed 0 bases at V and 1 base at J, leaving 6 bases unmatched. The CDR3 sequence is 17 residues long. The CDR3 reads CASSLTPQTGGNTEAFF. DNA for the CDR3: TGTGCCAGCAGCTTAACCCCCCAGACAGGGGGGAACACTGAAGCTTTCTTT.

This clonotype was picked up a small number of times. The chain links TRBV28 to TRBJ1-4; no reliable D call. V lost 3 bases and J 3 bases, leaving 8 bases between the germline ends. The germline CDR1 and CDR2 sequences are MDHEN and SYDVKM. This CDR3 is built from 14 residues. The CDR3 DNA sequence: TGTGCCAGCAGTTTGTCCTTAGCTAATGAAAAACTGTTTTTT. Translation: CASSLSLANEKLFF.

This chain links TRBV6-6 with TRBJ1-1, with D tentatively TRBD1 (5 bases). The V and J ends lost 8 bases and 4 bases respectively, with 14 bases between them. The CDR3 consists of 13 residues. CDR1 and CDR2 from the germline V gene are MNHNY and SVGAGI (reference sequence). The CDR3 loop reads CASLRGYGTEAFF. The CDR3 DNA follows: TGTGCCAGCTTGCGGGGGTACGGCACTGAAGCTTTCTTT.

On this clonotype itself: With only one base between it and a far larger clone, this is likely a read error. This chain links TRBV10-3 with TRBJ2-2; 7 bases line up with TRBD2. This CDR3 comprises 15 residues. Trimming at V came to 5 bases and at J to 5 bases, leaving 8 bases not matched to a gene. Germline CDR1 and CDR2: ENHRY and SYGVKD. The CDR3 DNA is TGTGCCATCAGTTCAACGCATAGCGGGACCGGGGAGCTGTTTTTT. Protein product: CAISSTHSGTGELFF.

This clonotype was observed at least ten times. The chain has TRBV7-2 and TRBJ2-1, with D possibly TRBD2 on 6 matching bases. Germline CDR1 is SGHTA and CDR2 is FQGNSA. V was pared by 4 bases and J by 2 bases, with 12 bases between. This CDR3 spans 15 amino acids. The CDR3 DNA reads as TGTGCCAGCAGCTCCCAGACTAGTACCTACAATGAGCAGTTCTTC. This sequence encodes CASSSQTSTYNEQFF.

In this sample, this clonotype turned up many times. This rearrangement joins TRBV6-2 or TRBV6-3 to TRBJ2-3, with 11 bases identical to TRBD2. Germline V lookup: CDR1 MNHEY, CDR2 SVGEGT. This CDR3 has 15 residues. V trimming: 6 bases; J trimming: 5 bases; junction bases outside the gene matches: 7. CDR3 coding DNA: TGTGCCAGCAGCATAGCGGGAGGGCAGGGAGATACGCAGTATTTT. As protein: CASSIAGGQGDTQYF.

The chain joins TRBV12-3 or TRBV12-4 to TRBJ2-1, with 9 bases lining up with TRBD1. This CDR3 is built from 14 residues. V was clipped by 6 bases and J by 4 bases; unmatched bases: 4. The CDR3 reads CASRGTGPYNEQFF. The CDR3 nucleotides are TGTGCCAGCAGAGGGACAGGGCCTTACAATGAGCAGTTCTTC.

This clonotype was counted ten times or more. This sequence joins TRBV5-1 and TRBJ2-3, with TRBD1 matching over 9 bases. This CDR3 is 16 amino acids long. V was pared by 3 bases and J by 6 bases, with 11 bases of the junction left unmatched. Germline CDR1 reads SGHRS; CDR2 reads YFSETQ. The CDR3 reads CASSWGRGQGTDTQYF. In nucleotides, the CDR3 is TGCGCCAGCAGCTGGGGTCGGGGACAGGGTACGGATACGCAGTATTTT.